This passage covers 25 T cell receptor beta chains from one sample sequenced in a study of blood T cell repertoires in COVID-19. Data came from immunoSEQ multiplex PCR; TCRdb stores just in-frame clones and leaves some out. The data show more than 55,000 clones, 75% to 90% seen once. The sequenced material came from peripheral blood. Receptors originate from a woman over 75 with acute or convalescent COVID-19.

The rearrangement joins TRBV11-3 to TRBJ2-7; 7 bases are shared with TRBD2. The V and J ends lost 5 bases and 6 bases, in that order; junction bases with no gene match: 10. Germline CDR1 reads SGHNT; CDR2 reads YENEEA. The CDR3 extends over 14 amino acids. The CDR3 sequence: CASSPGREHGEQYF. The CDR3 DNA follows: TGTGCCAGCAGCCCCGGGCGGGAGCACGGCGAGCAGTACTTC.

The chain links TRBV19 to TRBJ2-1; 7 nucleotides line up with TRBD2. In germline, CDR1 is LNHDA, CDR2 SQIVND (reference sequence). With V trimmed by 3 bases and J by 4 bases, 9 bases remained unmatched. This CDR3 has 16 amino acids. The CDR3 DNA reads TGTGCCAGTAGTATCACCCCAGGGCGGGGGTACAATGAGCAGTTCTTC. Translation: CASSITPGRGYNEQFF.

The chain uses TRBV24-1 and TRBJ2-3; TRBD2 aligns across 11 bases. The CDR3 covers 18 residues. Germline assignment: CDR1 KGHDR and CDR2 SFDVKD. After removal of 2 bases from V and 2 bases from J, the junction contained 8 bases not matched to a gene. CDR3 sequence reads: CATSDYDPGLADTDTQYF. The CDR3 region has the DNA TGTGCCACCAGTGATTATGATCCGGGACTAGCGGACACAGATACGCAGTATTTT.

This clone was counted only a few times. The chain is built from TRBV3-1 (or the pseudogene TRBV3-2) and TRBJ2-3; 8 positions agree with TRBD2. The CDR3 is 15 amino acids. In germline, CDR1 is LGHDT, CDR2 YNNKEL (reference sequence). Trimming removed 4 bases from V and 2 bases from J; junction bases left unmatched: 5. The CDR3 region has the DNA TGTGCCAGCAGCCCCGTTAGCGGGATCACAGATACGCAGTATTTT. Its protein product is CASSPVSGITDTQYF.

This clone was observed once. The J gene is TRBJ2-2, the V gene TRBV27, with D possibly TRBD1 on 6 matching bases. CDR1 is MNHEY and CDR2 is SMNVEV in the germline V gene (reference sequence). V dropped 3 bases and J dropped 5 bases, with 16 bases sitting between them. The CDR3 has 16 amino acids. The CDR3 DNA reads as TGTGCCAGCAGTTTGGACAGTCGGGCTGGGACCGGGGAGCTGTTTTTT. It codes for CASSLDSRAGTGELFF.

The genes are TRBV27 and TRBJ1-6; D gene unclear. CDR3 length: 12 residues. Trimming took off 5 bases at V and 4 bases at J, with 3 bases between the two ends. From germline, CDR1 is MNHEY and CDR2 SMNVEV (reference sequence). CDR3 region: CASSPYNSPLHF. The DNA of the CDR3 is TGTGCCAGCAGTCCGTATAATTCACCCCTCCACTTT.

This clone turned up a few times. The CDR3 spells CASSIGGTAKNQPQHF. Here the CDR3 DNA reads TGTGCCAGTAGTATAGGGGGGACAGCAAAAAATCAGCCCCAGCATTTT. The rearrangement uses TRBV19 and TRBJ1-5; TRBD1 matches at 7 bases. This CDR3 has 16 amino acids. From germline, CDR1 is LNHDA and CDR2 SQIVND (reference sequence). With 1 base clipped from V and 4 bases from J, the junction kept 7 bases outside the gene matches.

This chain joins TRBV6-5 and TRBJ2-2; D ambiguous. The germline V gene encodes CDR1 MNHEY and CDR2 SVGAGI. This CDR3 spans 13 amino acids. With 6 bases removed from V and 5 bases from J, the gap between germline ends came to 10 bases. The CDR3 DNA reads TGTGCCAGCAGGCCGACTTTAACCGGGGAGCTGTTTTTT. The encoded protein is CASRPTLTGELFF.

CDR3 region: CASSISAGAYNEQFF. In nucleotides, the CDR3 is TGTGCCAGTAGTATTTCAGCGGGAGCCTACAATGAGCAGTTCTTC. This chain joins TRBV19 and TRBJ2-1; 8 nucleotides match TRBD2. This CDR3 is built from 15 residues. Unmatched junction bases numbered 3, after V lost 3 bases and J lost 2 bases. CDR1 is LNHDA and CDR2 is SQIVND in the germline V gene (reference sequence). Full variable domain (remainder filled in from reference TRBV19 and TRBJ2-1): DGGITQSPKYLFRKEGQNVTLSCEQNLNHDAMYWYRQDPGQGLRLIYYSQIVNDFQKGDIAEGYSVSREKKESFPLTVTSAQKNPTAFYLCASSISAGAYNEQFFGPGTRLTVL.

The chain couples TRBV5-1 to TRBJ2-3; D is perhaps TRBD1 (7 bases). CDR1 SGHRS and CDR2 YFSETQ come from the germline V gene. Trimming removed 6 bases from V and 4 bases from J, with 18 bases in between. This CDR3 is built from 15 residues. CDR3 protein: CASKSTAGGSDTQYF. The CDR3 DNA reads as TGCGCCAGCAAGAGTACGGCAGGGGGGTCAGATACGCAGTATTTT.

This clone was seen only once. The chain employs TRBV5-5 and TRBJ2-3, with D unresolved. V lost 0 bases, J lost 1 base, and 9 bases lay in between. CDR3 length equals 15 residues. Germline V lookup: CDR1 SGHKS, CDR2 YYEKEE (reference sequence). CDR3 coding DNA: TGTGCCAGCAGCTTGGACGTGACTGGCACAGATACGCAGTATTTT. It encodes CASSLDVTGTDTQYF.

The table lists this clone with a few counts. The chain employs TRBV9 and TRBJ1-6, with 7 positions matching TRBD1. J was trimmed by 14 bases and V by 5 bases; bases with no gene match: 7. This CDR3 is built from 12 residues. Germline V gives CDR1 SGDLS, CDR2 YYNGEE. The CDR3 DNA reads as TGTGCCAGCAGTGACCGACAGGGCACCCTCCACTTT. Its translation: CASSDRQGTLHF. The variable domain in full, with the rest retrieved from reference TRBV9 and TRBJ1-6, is DSGVTQTPKHLITATGQRVTLRCSPRSGDLSVYWYQQSLDQGLQFLIQYYNGEERAKGNILERFSAQQFPDLHSELNLSSLELGDSALYFCASSDRQGTLHFGNGTRLTVT.

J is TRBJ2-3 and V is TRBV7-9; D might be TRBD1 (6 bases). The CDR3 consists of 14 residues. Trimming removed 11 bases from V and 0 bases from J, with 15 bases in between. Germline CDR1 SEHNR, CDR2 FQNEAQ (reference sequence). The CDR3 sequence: CAAKPGASTDTQYF. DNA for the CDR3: TGTGCCGCTAAGCCAGGGGCTAGCACAGATACGCAGTATTTT.

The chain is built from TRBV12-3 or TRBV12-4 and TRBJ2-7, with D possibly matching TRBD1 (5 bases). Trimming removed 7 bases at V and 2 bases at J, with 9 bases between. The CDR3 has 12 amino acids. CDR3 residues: CASKGVAYEQYF. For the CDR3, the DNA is TGTGCCAGCAAAGGGGTCGCCTACGAGCAGTACTTC.

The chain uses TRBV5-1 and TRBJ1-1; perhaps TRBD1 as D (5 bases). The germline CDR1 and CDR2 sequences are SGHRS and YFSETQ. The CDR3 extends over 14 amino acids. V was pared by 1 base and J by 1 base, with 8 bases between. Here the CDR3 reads CASSLLQGNTEAFF. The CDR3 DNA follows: TGCGCCAGCAGCTTGTTGCAGGGGAACACTGAAGCTTTCTTT.

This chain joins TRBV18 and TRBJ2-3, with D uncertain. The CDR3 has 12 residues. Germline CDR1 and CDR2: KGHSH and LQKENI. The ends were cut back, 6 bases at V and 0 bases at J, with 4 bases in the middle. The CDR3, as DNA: TGTGCCAGCTCGACTAGCACAGATACGCAGTATTTT. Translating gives CASSTSTDTQYF.

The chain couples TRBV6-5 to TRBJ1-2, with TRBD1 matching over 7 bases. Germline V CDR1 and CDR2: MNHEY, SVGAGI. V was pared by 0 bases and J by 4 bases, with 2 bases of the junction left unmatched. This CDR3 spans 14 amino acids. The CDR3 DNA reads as TGTGCCAGCAGTTACTCGCGGGACAGCTATGGCTACACCTTC. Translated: CASSYSRDSYGYTF.

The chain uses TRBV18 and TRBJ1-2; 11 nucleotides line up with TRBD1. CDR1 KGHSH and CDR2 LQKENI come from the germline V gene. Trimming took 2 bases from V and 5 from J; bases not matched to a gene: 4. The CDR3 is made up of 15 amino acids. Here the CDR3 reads CASSPFGDRGYGYTF. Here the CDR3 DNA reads TGTGCCAGCTCACCATTTGGGGACAGGGGGTATGGCTACACCTTC.

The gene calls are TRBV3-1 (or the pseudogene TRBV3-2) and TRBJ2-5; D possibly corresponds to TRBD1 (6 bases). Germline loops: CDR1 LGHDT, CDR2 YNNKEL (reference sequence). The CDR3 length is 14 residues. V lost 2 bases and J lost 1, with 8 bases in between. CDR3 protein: CASSQPRGQETQYF. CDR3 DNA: TGTGCCAGCAGCCAACCCAGGGGCCAAGAGACCCAGTACTTC.

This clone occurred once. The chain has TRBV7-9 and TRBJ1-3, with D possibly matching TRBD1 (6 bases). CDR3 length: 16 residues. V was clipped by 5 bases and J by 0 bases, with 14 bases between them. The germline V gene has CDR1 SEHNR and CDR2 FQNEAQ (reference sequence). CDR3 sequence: CASSQVSDSSGNTIYF. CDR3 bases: TGTGCCAGCAGCCAAGTTTCGGACAGCTCTGGAAACACCATATATTTT.

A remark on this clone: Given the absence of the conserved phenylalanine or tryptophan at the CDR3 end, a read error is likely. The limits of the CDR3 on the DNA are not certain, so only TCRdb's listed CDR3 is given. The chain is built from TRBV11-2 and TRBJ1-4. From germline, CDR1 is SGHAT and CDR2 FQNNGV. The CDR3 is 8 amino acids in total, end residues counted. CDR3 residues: CASILYMC.

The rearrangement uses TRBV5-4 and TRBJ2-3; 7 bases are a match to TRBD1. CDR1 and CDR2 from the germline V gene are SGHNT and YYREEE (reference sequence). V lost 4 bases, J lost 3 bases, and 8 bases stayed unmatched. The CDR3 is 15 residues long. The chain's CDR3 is CASSKWTGATDTQYF. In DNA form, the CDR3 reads TGTGCCAGCAGCAAATGGACAGGCGCTACAGATACGCAGTATTTT.

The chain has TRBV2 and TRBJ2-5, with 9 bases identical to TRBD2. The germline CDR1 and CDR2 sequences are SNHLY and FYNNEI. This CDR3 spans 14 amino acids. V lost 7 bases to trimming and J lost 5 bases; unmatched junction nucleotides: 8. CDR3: CASTDGLARETQYF. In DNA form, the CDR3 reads TGTGCCAGCACCGACGGACTAGCGCGGGAGACCCAGTACTTC.

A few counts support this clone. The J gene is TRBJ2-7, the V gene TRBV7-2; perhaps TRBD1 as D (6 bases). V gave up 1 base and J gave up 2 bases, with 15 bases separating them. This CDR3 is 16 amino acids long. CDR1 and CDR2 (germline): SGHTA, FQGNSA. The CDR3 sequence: CASSLGGQGSPYEQYF. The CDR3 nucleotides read TGTGCCAGCAGCTTAGGGGGGCAGGGGTCCCCCTACGAGCAGTACTTC.

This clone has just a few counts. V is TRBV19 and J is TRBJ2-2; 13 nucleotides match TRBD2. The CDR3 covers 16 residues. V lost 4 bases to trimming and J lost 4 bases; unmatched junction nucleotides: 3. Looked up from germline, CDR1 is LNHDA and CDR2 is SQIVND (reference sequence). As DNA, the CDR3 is TGTGCCAGTAGTAAAAGACTAGCGGGGGGCACCGGGGAGCTGTTTTTT. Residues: CASSKRLAGGTGELFF.